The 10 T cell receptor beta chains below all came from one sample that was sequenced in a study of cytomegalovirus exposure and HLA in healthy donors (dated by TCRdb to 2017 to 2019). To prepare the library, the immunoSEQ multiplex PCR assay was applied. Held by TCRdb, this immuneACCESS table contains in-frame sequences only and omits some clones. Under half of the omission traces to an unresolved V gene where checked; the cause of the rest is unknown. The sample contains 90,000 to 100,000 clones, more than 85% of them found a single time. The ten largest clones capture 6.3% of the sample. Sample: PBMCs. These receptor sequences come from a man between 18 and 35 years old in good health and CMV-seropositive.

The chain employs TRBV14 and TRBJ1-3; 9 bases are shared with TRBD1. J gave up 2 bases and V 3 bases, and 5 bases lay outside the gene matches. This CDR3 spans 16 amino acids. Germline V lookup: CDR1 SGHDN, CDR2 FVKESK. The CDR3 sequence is CASSQGTGLAGNTIYF. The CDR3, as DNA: TGTGCCAGCAGCCAGGGGACAGGGTTGGCTGGAAACACCATATATTTT. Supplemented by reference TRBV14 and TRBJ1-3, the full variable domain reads EAGVTQFPSHSVIEKGQTVTLRCDPISGHDNLYWYRRVMGKEIKFLLHFVKESKQDESGMPNNRFLAERTGGTYSTLKVQPAELEDSGVYFCASSQGTGLAGNTIYFGEGSWLTVV.

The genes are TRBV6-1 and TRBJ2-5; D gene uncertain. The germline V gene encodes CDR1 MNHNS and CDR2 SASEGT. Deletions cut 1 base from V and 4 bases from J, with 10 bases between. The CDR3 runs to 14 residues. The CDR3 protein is CASSEDVLLETQYF. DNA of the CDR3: TGTGCCAGCAGTGAAGACGTACTCCTAGAGACCCAGTACTTC.

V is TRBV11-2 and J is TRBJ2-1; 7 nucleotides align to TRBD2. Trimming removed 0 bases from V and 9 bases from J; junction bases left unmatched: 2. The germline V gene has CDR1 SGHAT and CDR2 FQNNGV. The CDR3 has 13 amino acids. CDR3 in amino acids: CASSLETSTEQFF. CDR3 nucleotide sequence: TGTGCCAGCAGCTTAGAGACTAGCACTGAGCAGTTCTTC.

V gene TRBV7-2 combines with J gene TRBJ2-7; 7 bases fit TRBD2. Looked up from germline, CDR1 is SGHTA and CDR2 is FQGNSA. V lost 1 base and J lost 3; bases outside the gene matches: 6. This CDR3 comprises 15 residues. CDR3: CASSLGGTNFYEQYF. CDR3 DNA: TGTGCCAGCAGCTTAGGTGGGACTAACTTCTACGAGCAGTACTTC.

The CDR3, as DNA: TGTGCCAGCAGCTTAGGACTAGCGGGGCACAATGAGCAGTTCTTC. Encoded protein: CASSLGLAGHNEQFF. The chain employs TRBV5-5 and TRBJ2-1; 12 bases are a match to TRBD2. CDR3 length: 15 residues. V shed 2 bases and J 5 bases; nucleotides not matched to a gene: 2. CDR1 is SGHKS and CDR2 is YYEKEE in the germline V gene (reference sequence).

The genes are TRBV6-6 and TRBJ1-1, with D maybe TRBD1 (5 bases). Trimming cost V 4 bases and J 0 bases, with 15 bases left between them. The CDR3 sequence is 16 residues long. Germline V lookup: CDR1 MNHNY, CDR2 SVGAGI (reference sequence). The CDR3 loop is CASSSGGVPMNTEAFF. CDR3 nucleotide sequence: TGTGCCAGCAGTTCGGGGGGAGTTCCCATGAACACTGAAGCTTTCTTT.

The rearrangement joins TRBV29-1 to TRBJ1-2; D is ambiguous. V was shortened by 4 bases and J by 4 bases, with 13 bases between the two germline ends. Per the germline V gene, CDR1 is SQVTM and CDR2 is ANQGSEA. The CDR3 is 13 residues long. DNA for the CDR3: TGCAGCGTTGCCTCTTCGTCTTCCTATGGCTACACCTTC. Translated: CSVASSSSYGYTF.

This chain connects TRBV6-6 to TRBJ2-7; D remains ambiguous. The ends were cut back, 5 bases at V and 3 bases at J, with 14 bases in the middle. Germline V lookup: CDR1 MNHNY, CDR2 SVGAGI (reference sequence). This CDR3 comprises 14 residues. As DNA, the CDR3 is TGTGCCAGCAGTCCCTCACTGGGCCACTACGAGCAGTACTTC. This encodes CASSPSLGHYEQYF.

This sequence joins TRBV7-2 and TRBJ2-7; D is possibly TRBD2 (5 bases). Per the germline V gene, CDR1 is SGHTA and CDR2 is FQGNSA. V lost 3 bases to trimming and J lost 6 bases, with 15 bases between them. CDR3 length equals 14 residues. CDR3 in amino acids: CASSLSRVGLEQYF. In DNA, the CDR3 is TGTGCCAGCAGCTTGTCGCGGGTAGGGCTCGAGCAGTACTTC.

The DNA for the CDR3 is TGCGCCAGCAGCCTAACTAGCGGGGGGGCCTCAGATACGCAGTATTTT. Translating gives CASSLTSGGASDTQYF. The gene calls are TRBV5-1 and TRBJ2-3; TRBD2 matches at 13 bases. V dropped 4 bases and J dropped 4; count of bases not matched to a gene: 6. Germline CDR1 is SGHRS and CDR2 is YFSETQ. The CDR3 has 16 amino acids.